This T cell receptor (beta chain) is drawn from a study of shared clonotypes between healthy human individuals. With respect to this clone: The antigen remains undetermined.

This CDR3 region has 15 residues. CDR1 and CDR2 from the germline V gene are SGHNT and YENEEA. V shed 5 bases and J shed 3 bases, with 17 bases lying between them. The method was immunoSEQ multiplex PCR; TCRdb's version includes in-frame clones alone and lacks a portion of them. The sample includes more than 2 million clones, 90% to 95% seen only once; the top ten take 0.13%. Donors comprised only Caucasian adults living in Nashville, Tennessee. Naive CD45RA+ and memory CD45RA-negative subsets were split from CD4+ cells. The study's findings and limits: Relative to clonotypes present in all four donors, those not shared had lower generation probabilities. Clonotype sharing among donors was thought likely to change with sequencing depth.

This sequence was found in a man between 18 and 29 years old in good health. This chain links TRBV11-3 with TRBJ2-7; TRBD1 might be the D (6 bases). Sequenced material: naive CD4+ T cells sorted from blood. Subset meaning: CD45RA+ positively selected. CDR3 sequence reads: CASSPLDSFVYEQYF. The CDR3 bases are TGTGCCAGCAGCCCCCTGGACAGTTTTGTCTACGAGCAGTACTTC.